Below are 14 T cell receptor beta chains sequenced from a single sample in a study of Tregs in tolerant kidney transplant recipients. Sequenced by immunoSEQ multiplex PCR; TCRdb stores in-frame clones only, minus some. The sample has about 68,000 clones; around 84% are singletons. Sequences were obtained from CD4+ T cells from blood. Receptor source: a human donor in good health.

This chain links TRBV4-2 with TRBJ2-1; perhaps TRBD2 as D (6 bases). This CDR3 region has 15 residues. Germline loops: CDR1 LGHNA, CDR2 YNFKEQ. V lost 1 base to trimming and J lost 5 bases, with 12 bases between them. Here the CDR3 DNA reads TGTGCCAGCAGCCAAGCTTCGGGACTTCACAATGAGCAGTTCTTC. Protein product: CASSQASGLHNEQFF.

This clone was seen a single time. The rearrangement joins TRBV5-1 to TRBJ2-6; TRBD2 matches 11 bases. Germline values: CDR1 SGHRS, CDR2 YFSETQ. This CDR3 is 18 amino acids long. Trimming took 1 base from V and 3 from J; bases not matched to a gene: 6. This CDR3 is CASSLTSGSSFGANVLTF. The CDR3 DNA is TGCGCCAGCAGCTTGACTAGCGGGAGTAGTTTTGGGGCCAACGTCCTGACTTTC.

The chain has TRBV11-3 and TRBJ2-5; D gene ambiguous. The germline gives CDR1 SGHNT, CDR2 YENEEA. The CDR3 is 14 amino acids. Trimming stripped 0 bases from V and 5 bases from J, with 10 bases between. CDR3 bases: TGTGCCAGCAGCTTAGACAGGTGGCGCGAGACCCAGTACTTC. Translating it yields CASSLDRWRETQYF.

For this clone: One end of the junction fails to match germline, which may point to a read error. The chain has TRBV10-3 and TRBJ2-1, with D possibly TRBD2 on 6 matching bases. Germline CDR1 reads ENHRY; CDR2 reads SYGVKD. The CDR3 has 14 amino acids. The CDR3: CTISEASDYNEQFF. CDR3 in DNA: TGTACCATCAGTGAGGCTAGCGACTACAATGAGCAGTTCTTC.

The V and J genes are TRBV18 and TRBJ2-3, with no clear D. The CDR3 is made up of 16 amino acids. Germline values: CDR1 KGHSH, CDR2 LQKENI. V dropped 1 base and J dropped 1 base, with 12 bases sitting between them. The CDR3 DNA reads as TGTGCCAGCTCACCACTTCGGGCGGACCGCACAGATACGCAGTATTTT. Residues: CASSPLRADRTDTQYF.

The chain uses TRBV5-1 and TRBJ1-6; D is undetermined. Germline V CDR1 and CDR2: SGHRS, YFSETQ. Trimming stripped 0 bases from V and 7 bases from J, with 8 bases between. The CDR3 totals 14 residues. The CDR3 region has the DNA TGCGCCAGCAGCTTGGGAGGGATCAATTCACCCCTCCACTTT. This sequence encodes CASSLGGINSPLHF. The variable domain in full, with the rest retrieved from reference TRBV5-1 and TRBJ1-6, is KAGVTQTPRYLIKTRGQQVTLSCSPISGHRSVSWYQQTPGQGLQFLFEYFSETQRNKGNFPGRFSGRQFSNSRSEMNVSTLELGDSALYLCASSLGGINSPLHFGNGTRLTVT.

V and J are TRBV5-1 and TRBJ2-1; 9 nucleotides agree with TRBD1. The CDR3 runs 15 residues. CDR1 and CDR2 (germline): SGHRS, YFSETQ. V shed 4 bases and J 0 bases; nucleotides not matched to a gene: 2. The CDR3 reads CASSPQGASYNEQFF. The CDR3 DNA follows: TGCGCCAGCAGCCCACAGGGGGCCTCCTACAATGAGCAGTTCTTC.

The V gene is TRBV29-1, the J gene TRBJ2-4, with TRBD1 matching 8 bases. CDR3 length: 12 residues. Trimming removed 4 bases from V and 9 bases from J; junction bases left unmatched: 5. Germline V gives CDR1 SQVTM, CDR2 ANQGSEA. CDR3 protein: CSVGTGKAIQYF. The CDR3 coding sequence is TGCAGCGTTGGGACAGGGAAGGCCATTCAGTACTTC.

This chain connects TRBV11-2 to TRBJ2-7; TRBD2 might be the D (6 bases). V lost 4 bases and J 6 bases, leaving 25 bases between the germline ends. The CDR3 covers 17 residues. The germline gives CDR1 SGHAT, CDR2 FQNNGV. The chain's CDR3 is CASSSTGNVGREREQYF. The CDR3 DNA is TGTGCCAGCAGCTCTACCGGGAACGTGGGACGGGAGCGCGAGCAGTACTTC.

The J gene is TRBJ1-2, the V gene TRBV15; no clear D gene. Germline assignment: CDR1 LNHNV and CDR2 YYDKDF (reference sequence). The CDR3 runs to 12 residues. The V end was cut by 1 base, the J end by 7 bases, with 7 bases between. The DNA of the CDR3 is TGTGCCACCAGCAGAGCGGGGAGTGGCTACACCTTC. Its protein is CATSRAGSGYTF.

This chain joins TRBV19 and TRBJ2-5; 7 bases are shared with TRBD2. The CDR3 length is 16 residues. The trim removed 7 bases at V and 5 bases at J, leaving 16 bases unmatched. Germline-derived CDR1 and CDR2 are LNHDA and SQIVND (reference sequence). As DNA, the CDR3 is TGTGCCAGTACCCACAGCGGGAAGCCTCCTGGTGAGACCCAGTACTTC. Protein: CASTHSGKPPGETQYF.

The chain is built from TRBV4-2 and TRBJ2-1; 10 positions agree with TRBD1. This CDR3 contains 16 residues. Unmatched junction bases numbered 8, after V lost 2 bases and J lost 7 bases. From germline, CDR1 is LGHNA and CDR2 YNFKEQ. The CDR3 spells CASSQPRQGAGNEQFF. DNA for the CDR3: TGTGCCAGCAGCCAACCGAGACAGGGGGCGGGAAATGAGCAGTTCTTC.

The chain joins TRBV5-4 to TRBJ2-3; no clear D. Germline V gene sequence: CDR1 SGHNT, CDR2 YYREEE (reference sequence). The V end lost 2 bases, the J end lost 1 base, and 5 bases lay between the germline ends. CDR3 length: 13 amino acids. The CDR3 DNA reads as TGTGCCAGCAGCTTCCAAGGCACAGATACGCAGTATTTT. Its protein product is CASSFQGTDTQYF.

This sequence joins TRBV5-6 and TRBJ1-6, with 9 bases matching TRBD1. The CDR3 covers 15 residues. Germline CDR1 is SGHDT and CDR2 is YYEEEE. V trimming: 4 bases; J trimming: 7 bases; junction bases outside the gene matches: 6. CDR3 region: CASSPRDRVNSPLHF. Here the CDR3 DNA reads TGTGCCAGCAGCCCCCGGGACAGGGTAAATTCACCCCTCCACTTT.